Each of the 26 T cell receptor beta chains below was sequenced from the same sample in a study of blood T cell repertoires in COVID-19. The table came from immunoSEQ multiplex PCR; TCRdb's copy has only in-frame clones and leaves some out. The repertoire consists of roughly 700,000 clones, with 70% to 90% occurring once and the leading ten covering about 0.26%. Sequencing used peripheral blood. These receptors all come from a woman under 30 with acute or convalescent COVID-19.

This chain links TRBV10-3 with TRBJ2-5, with D unresolved. CDR3 length: 13 residues. Germline V gives CDR1 ENHRY, CDR2 SYGVKD. V shed 7 bases and J shed 3 bases, with 12 bases lying between them. The CDR3 nucleotides are TGTGCCATCATGAGGCAGAAGGAAGAGACCCAGTACTTC. The encoded protein is CAIMRQKEETQYF.

Concerning this clone itself: Other DNA sequences of this sample code for an identical CDR3. The rearrangement uses TRBV4-2 and TRBJ1-2; D not certain. Germline lookup yields CDR1 LGHNA and CDR2 YNFKEQ. CDR3 length: 13 amino acids. V lost 1 base, J lost 5 bases, and 8 bases lay in between. DNA for the CDR3: TGTGCCAGCAGCCAAGGAGGAGTATATGGCTACACCTTC. It yields the protein CASSQGGVYGYTF.

The CDR3 DNA sequence: TGTGCCAGCAGTGAGGAGGTAGGATTTGGTACGCAGTATTTT. As protein: CASSEEVGFGTQYF. The chain combines TRBV6-1 with TRBJ2-3; a possible D gene is TRBD2 (5 bases). The V gene's germline CDR1 is MNHNS and CDR2 SASEGT. The CDR3 covers 14 residues. Between the trimmed V and J ends, which lost 3 bases and 8 bases, there was a span of 15 bases.

The V and J genes are TRBV7-2 and TRBJ2-5, with TRBD2 as a possible D gene (6 bases). The germline V gene has CDR1 SGHTA and CDR2 FQGNSA. The CDR3 has 15 amino acids. The V end was cut by 4 bases, the J end by 5 bases, with 17 bases between. The CDR3 DNA reads TGTGCCAGCAGCTATAGCGGACTGACGAGGGAGACCCAGTACTTC. It yields the protein CASSYSGLTRETQYF.

The table lists this clone with a count of one. The CDR3 DNA reads as TGCGCCAGCAGCTTGGAGGACACGCCCGGCTCCTATAATTCACCCCTCCACTTT. This sequence encodes CASSLEDTPGSYNSPLHF. This sequence joins TRBV5-1 and TRBJ1-6; a possible D gene is TRBD1 (5 bases). This CDR3 has 18 residues. V lost 0 bases to trimming and J lost 0 bases, with 13 bases between them. Germline-derived CDR1 and CDR2 are SGHRS and YFSETQ. Together with reference TRBV5-1 and TRBJ1-6, the CDR3 gives the full variable domain: KAGVTQTPRYLIKTRGQQVTLSCSPISGHRSVSWYQQTPGQGLQFLFEYFSETQRNKGNFPGRFSGRQFSNSRSEMNVSTLELGDSALYLCASSLEDTPGSYNSPLHFGNGTRLTVT.

The V call is TRBV11-3, the J call TRBJ1-3; D is possibly TRBD1 (5 bases). There are 20 residues in the CDR3. The germline V gene has CDR1 SGHNT and CDR2 YENEEA. V was pared by 0 bases and J by 0 bases, with 21 bases between. The CDR3 DNA reads TGTGCCAGCAGCTTAGACGCCGGGACTTCTACACGATACTCTGGAAACACCATATATTTT. Translated, it gives CASSLDAGTSTRYSGNTIYF.

The chain recombines TRBV7-2 with TRBJ2-3; 10 positions match TRBD2. This CDR3 has 15 amino acids. Germline V gene sequence: CDR1 SGHTA, CDR2 FQGNSA. J was trimmed by 4 bases and V by 2 bases; bases with no gene match: 3. The CDR3 is CASSLKSGGADTQYF. CDR3 DNA: TGTGCCAGCAGCTTAAAGAGCGGGGGGGCAGATACGCAGTATTTT.

This clone was seen just once. It is unclear where the CDR3 begins or ends on the DNA, so no DNA is shown, and the CDR3 is as TCRdb lists it. This chain uses TRBV21-1 with TRBJ1-5; the table's TRBD1 call for D was not verified on the DNA. TRBV21-1 is a known pseudogene. With termini counted, the CDR3 has 18 amino acids. The CDR3 loop is CASSKVGRGSNSNQPQHF.

This clone was counted only a few times. This chain joins TRBV7-2 and TRBJ1-1; maybe TRBD1 (6 bases). The V gene's germline CDR1 is SGHTA and CDR2 FQGNSA. V was trimmed by 5 bases and J by 5 bases, leaving 18 bases between them. The CDR3 covers 15 residues. CDR3 DNA sequence: TGTGCCAGCAGCCCTCTAAGTGGGGGCGAAACTGAAGCTTTCTTT. It is translated as CASSPLSGGETEAFF.

The rearrangement uses TRBV24-1 and TRBJ1-3, with 7 bases fitting TRBD1. Germline V CDR1 and CDR2: KGHDR, SFDVKD. The CDR3 extends over 13 amino acids. V lost 11 bases and J lost 4; bases outside the gene matches: 7. DNA for the CDR3: TGTGCCAAGAGCCAGGGGGAAGGAAACACCATATATTTT. Its translation is CAKSQGEGNTIYF.

This chain joins TRBV28 and TRBJ1-3; a possible D gene is TRBD1 (6 bases). Germline V gene data show CDR1 as MDHEN and CDR2 as SYDVKM. Trimming stripped 2 bases from V and 2 bases from J, with 13 bases between. The CDR3 runs 16 residues. The CDR3: CASSLALGAAGNTIYF. The CDR3 coding sequence is TGTGCCAGCAGTTTAGCTCTGGGGGCAGCTGGAAACACCATATATTTT.

This chain joins TRBV30 and TRBJ2-3, with 7 bases aligning to TRBD1. The V gene end was trimmed by 4 bases and the J gene end by 3 bases; junction bases not matched to a gene: 10. From germline, CDR1 is GTSNPN and CDR2 SVGIG (reference sequence). CDR3 size: 15 residues. CDR3 protein: CAWTNGAGGTDTQYF. The CDR3, as DNA: TGTGCCTGGACCAACGGGGCAGGGGGTACAGATACGCAGTATTTT. Full variable domain (missing parts from reference TRBV30 and TRBJ2-3): SQTIHQWPATLVQPVGSPLSLECTVEGTSNPNLYWYRQAAGRGLQLLFYSVGIGQISSEVPQNLSASRPQDRQFILSSKKLLLSDSGFYLCAWTNGAGGTDTQYFGPGTRLTVL.

The chain carries TRBV15 and TRBJ1-1; D gene uncertain. V was clipped by 0 bases and J by 4 bases, with 9 bases between them. The length of the CDR3 is 14 residues. CDR1 is LNHNV and CDR2 is YYDKDF in the germline V gene (reference sequence). The CDR3 sequence: CATSRDRGFTEAFF. The CDR3 region has the DNA TGTGCCACCAGCAGAGATCGAGGGTTCACTGAAGCTTTCTTT.

This chain joins TRBV13 and TRBJ1-2; tentatively, D is TRBD1 (6 bases). Deletions cut 1 base from V and 3 bases from J, with 12 bases between. This CDR3 contains 15 residues. Germline V CDR1 and CDR2: PRHDT, FYEKMQ (reference sequence). The CDR3 protein is CASSLDTGGHYGYTF. The CDR3 nucleotides read TGTGCCAGCAGCTTAGATACGGGGGGCCACTATGGCTACACCTTC.

This clone appeared a single time. The genes are TRBV7-9 and TRBJ1-4; D remains unclear. From germline, CDR1 is SEHNR and CDR2 FQNEAQ (reference sequence). With 1 base removed from V and 0 bases from J, the gap between germline ends came to 15 bases. CDR3 length: 18 amino acids. The CDR3, as DNA: TGTGCCAGCAGCTTAGGCTGGTCGGAGGCAACAACTAATGAAAAACTGTTTTTT. This gives the protein CASSLGWSEATTNEKLFF.

This rearrangement joins TRBV3-1 (or the pseudogene TRBV3-2) to TRBJ1-2; 12 bases map to TRBD1. Germline CDR1 and CDR2: LGHDT and YNNKEL (reference sequence). Trimming cost V 3 bases and J 5 bases; bases outside gene matches: 7. The CDR3 covers 16 residues. The CDR3 sequence is CASSHRDRGRGYGYTF. Here the CDR3 DNA reads TGTGCCAGCAGCCACCGGGACAGGGGGCGAGGGTATGGCTACACCTTC.

The sample holds one count of this clone. The V gene is TRBV4-2, the J gene TRBJ2-3, with D maybe TRBD2 (5 bases). The V gene's germline CDR1 is LGHNA and CDR2 YNFKEQ. V shed 4 bases and J shed 4 bases, with 21 bases lying between them. This CDR3 is built from 17 residues. This CDR3 is CASSRNPTEGLSDTQYF. The CDR3, as DNA: TGTGCCAGCAGCCGCAACCCCACCGAGGGCTTATCAGATACGCAGTATTTT.

The J gene is TRBJ1-6, the V gene TRBV27, with D unclear. This CDR3 has 14 residues. V shed 2 bases and J shed 8 bases, with 10 bases lying between them. The V gene's germline CDR1 is MNHEY and CDR2 SMNVEV (reference sequence). The CDR3 region is CASSLGGGYSPLHF. CDR3 DNA: TGTGCCAGCAGTTTAGGCGGCGGGTATTCACCCCTCCACTTT.

The chain links TRBV10-2 to TRBJ1-2; the match to TRBD1 covers 11 bases. CDR3 length: 14 amino acids. Losses at the gene ends were 7 bases for V and 4 bases for J; bases not matched to a gene: 5. Germline-derived CDR1 and CDR2 are WSHSY and SAAADI. CDR3 in DNA: TGCGCCAGCAAGGACAGGGGGCTATCCTATGGCTACACCTTC. Its protein is CASKDRGLSYGYTF.

The genes are TRBV27 and TRBJ1-3; D remains ambiguous. Per the germline V gene, CDR1 is MNHEY and CDR2 is SMNVEV (reference sequence). CDR3 length: 13 amino acids. Trimming took off 5 bases at V and 3 bases at J, with 8 bases between the two ends. The CDR3 protein is CASSTLNGNTIYF. CDR3 bases: TGTGCCAGCAGTACTCTCAATGGAAACACCATATATTTT.

This clone has just a few counts. The V and J genes are TRBV3-1 (or the pseudogene TRBV3-2) and TRBJ1-2; D possibly corresponds to TRBD1 (5 bases). Germline CDR1 LGHDT, CDR2 YNNKEL (reference sequence). The CDR3 runs 15 residues. V was pared by 4 bases and J by 4 bases, with 16 bases between. CDR3 in amino acids: CASSRGGVALYGYTF. The CDR3 DNA is TGTGCCAGCAGCCGGGGGGGGGTAGCACTCTATGGCTACACCTTC.

This clone has a single count. The V gene is TRBV2, the J gene TRBJ2-4; maybe TRBD2 (7 bases). Trimming shortened V by 1 base and J by 8 bases, and 12 bases separated the two germline ends. The CDR3 is 14 residues long. Per the germline V gene, CDR1 is SNHLY and CDR2 is FYNNEI. The CDR3 region has the DNA TGTGCCAGCAGTGAAGTTCCGGGGGGCGACATTCAGTACTTC. It yields the protein CASSEVPGGDIQYF.

The chain couples TRBV2 to TRBJ2-7; D possibly corresponds to TRBD1 (5 bases). Germline-derived CDR1 and CDR2 are SNHLY and FYNNEI. Trimming pared 5 bases from V and 2 bases from J, leaving 16 bases between. This CDR3 has 15 residues. CDR3 DNA sequence: TGTGCCAGCAGTCGCGACAGAAAGCGAACCTACGAGCAGTACTTC. Translating gives CASSRDRKRTYEQYF.

A word on this clone: Other nucleotide sequences in the sample specify the same CDR3. The chain joins TRBV5-1 to TRBJ1-1; D remains unclear. This CDR3 has 13 amino acids. The germline gives CDR1 SGHRS, CDR2 YFSETQ. Trimming stripped 4 bases from V and 4 bases from J, with 11 bases between. The CDR3: CASSLGRGTEAFF. The DNA of the CDR3 is TGCGCCAGCAGCCTTGGGAGAGGCACTGAAGCTTTCTTT.

The chain combines TRBV18 with TRBJ2-2, with D hard to call. Deletions cut 5 bases from V and 5 bases from J, with 6 bases between. This CDR3 region has 12 residues. CDR1 and CDR2 (germline): KGHSH, LQKENI. CDR3 sequence: CASSEPTGELFF. CDR3 DNA sequence: TGTGCCAGCTCAGAGCCGACCGGGGAGCTGTTTTTT.

V is TRBV19 and J is TRBJ1-1; 7 bases fit TRBD1. The V segment lost 6 bases and the J segment 11 bases; nucleotides outside the gene matches: 15. This CDR3 region has 14 residues. Germline V gene sequence: CDR1 LNHDA, CDR2 SQIVND (reference sequence). CDR3 sequence reads: CASSHKGGSARAFF. The CDR3 coding sequence is TGTGCCAGTAGCCATAAAGGGGGCTCCGCACGGGCTTTCTTT.